This entry describes one T cell receptor (beta chain). What it binds is unknown. This sample was included in a study of cytomegalovirus exposure and HLA in healthy donors. Study-wide results and limits: 150 to 200 TCR beta chains were listed as cytomegalovirus-associated. By a later analysis, the bulk of CMV-associated TCR beta chains appeared HLA-restricted.

PCR was performed using 60 Vbeta and 13 Jbeta primers. Under the authors' procedure: Later reanalysis found 75 million to 100 million unique TCR beta chains, around 9.9 million of them shared. The assay was immunoSEQ multiplex PCR, and TCRdb's table has in-frame clones only and misses some. The V and J calls and the clone size are those of that table, but D and trimming were determined from the DNA. Altogether roughly 86,000 clones are present, 60% to 80% being singletons, with the ten largest covering roughly 5.5%. The CDR3 contains 15 residues. Germline V gene sequence: CDR1 SEHNR, CDR2 FQNEAQ (reference sequence). Trimming at V came to 4 bases and at J to 3 bases, leaving 5 bases not matched to a gene.

V and J are TRBV7-9 and TRBJ2-1; TRBD2 matches at 8 bases. The sample was PBMCs. The source of this sequence is a female donor in good health and CMV-seronegative. The CDR3 nucleotides are TGTGCCAGCAGCTCTCCGGGGGGGCACTACAATGAGCAGTTCTTC. Its translation: CASSSPGGHYNEQFF.